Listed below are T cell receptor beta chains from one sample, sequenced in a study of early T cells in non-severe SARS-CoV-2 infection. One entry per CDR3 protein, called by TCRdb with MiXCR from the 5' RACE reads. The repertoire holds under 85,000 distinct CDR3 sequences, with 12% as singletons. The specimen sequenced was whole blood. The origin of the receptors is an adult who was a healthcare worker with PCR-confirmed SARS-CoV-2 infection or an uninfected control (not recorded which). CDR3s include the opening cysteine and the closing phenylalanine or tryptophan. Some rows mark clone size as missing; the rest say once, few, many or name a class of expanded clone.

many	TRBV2	CASSDVTGDHNEQFF
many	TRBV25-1	CASIGVGVSEQYF
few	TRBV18	CASSTRDLDGQPQHF
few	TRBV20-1	CSAIRRGGGETQYF
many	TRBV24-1	CATSEFRDGGELFF
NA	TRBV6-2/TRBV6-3	CASSYPGQRGNTEAFF
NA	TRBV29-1	CSVEGTRIETQYF
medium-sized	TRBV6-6	CASSYLGQGYSPLHF
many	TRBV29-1	CSVRAVDEAFF
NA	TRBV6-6	CASRRRSYTGELFF
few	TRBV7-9	CASSPPPGTEPLAKNIQYF
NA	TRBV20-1	CSARARTGLRETQYF
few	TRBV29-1	CSVGVSGNTIYF
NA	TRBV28	CASRDGNQPQHF
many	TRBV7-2	CASSPPWGGGFNEQFF
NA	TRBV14	CASSQAQMGSEQYF
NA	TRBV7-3	CASSLMVAGGRDTDTQYF
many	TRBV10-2	CASQGLAGDNEQFF
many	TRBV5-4	CASSLAGPRGTEAFF
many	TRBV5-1	CASSLPTSGAAYEQYF
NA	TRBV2	CASKLSPGNTEAFF
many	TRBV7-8	CASSLAQGPSYEQYF
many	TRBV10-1	CASSDLDTDTQYF
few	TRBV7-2	CASSRDRSGGVYEQYF
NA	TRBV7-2	CASSLYPSLGGSEKLFF
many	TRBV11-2	CASSRRTGLLFF
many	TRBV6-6	CASSPTPQTEAFF
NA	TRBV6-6	CASFVRGSGNTIYF
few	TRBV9	CASSETGTSPYLTDTQYF
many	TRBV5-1	CASSPGGLSSADTQYF
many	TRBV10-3	CAISLGGTDTQYF
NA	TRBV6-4	CASSFSGKGSYNEQFF
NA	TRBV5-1	CASSPSGNDNEQFF
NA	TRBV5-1	CASSYRPAVNTGELFF
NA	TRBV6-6	CASSGTQPRLGYTF
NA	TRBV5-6	CASRPLGGEQYF
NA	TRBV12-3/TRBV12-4	CASSLGPGPAFF
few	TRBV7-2	CARSTVSAGVTDTQYF
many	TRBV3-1	CASSHLKNEQFF
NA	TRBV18	CASSPLTGGGENEAFF
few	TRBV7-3	CASSLGQTELPFF
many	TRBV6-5	CASSQGRDGELFF
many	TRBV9	CASSVAGPYGYTF
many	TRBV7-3	CASSSVAGAHGNNTAGLGNSPLHF
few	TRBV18	CASSPRNLAGGGTDTQYF
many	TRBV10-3	CAISPGQGDYGYTF
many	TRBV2	CASRDRETNEKLFF
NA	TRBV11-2	CASSIRGLEQYF
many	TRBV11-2	CASSLAFSGNEQFF
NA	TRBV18	CASSPGNSNQPQHF
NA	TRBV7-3	CASSSERAGELFF